These 3 T cell receptor beta chains share one sample of origin, sequenced in a study of cytomegalovirus exposure and HLA in healthy donors. The PCR used 60 Vbeta and 13 Jbeta primers. TCRdb's copy holds only in-frame clones and misses some; the assay was immunoSEQ multiplex PCR. Of about 130,000 clones listed, around 84% are singletons. The sequenced sample was PBMCs. The receptor source for this set is a man over 45 in good health and CMV-seronegative.

The chain recombines TRBV5-8 with TRBJ1-2; 11 nucleotides match TRBD1. CDR1 is SGHTS, CDR2 YDEGEE, per germline. The CDR3 contains 17 residues. With V trimmed by 3 bases and J by 4 bases, 11 bases remained unmatched. CDR3 residues: CASSSRDRGKRVYGYTF. The CDR3 nucleotides read TGTGCCAGCAGCTCCCGGGACAGGGGGAAGAGGGTCTATGGCTACACCTTC.

The chain couples TRBV4-2 to TRBJ1-1; D not certain. CDR3 length: 13 amino acids. Germline lookup yields CDR1 LGHNA and CDR2 YNFKEQ. V dropped 3 bases and J dropped 3 bases, with 8 bases sitting between them. This CDR3 reads CASSHRFYTEAFF. In DNA form, the CDR3 reads TGTGCCAGCAGCCACCGGTTTTACACTGAAGCTTTCTTT.

The CDR3 nucleotides are TGTGCCAGCAGCCGGGGTTTGGGCACTGAAGCTTTCTTT. Amino acid sequence: CASSRGLGTEAFF. V is TRBV7-8 and J is TRBJ1-1; D gene uncertain. V shed 5 bases and J shed 4 bases, with 11 bases lying between them. Germline CDR1 and CDR2: SGHVS and FQNEAQ. The CDR3 runs to 13 residues. The entire variable domain, with the rest obtained from reference TRBV7-8 and TRBJ1-1, is as follows: GAGVSQSPRYKVAKRGQDVALRCDPISGHVSLFWYQQALGQGPEFLTYFQNEAQLDKSGLPSDRFFAERPEGSVSTLKIQRTQQEDSAVYLCASSRGLGTEAFFGQGTRLTVV.